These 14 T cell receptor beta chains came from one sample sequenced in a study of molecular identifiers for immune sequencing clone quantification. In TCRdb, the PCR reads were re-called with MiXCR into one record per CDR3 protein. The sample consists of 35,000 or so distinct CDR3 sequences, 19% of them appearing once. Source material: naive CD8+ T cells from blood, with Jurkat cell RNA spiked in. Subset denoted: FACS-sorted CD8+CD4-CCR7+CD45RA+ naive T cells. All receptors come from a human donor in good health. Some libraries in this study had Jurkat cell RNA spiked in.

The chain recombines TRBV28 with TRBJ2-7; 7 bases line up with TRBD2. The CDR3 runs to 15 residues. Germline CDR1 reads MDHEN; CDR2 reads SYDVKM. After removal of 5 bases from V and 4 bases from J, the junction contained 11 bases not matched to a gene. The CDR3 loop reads CASSPRGGASYEQYF. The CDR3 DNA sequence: TGTGCCAGCAGTCCACGGGGAGGGGCAAGTTACGAGCAGTACTTC. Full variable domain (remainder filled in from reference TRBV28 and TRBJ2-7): DVKVTQSSRYLVKRTGEKVFLECVQDMDHENMFWYRQDPGLGLRLIYFSYDVKMKEKGDIPEGYSVSREKKERFSLILESASTNQTSMYLCASSPRGGASYEQYFGPGTRLTVT.

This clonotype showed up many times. The CDR3 loop reads CASLGHPLEPQHF. Written as DNA, the CDR3 is TGTGCCAGCTTGGGACACCCCTTAGAGCCCCAGCATTTT. The chain combines TRBV12-3 or TRBV12-4 with TRBJ1-5; tentative D call: TRBD1 (6 bases). There are 13 residues in the CDR3. Trimming shortened V by 8 bases and J by 8 bases, and 16 bases separated the two germline ends.

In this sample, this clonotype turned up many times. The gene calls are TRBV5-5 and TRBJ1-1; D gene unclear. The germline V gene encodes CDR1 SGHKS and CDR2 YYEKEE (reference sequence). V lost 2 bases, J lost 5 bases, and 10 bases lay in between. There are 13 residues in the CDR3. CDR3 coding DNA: TGTGCCAGCAGCTTCGAGCGGTGGACTGAAGCTTTCTTT. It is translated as CASSFERWTEAFF.

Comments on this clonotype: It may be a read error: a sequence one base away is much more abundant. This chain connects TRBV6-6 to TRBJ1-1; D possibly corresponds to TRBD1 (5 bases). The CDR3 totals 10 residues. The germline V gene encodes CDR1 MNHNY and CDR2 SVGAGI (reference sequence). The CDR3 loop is CATWGYEASF. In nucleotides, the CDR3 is TGTGCCACCTGGGGCTATGAAGCTTCCTTT.

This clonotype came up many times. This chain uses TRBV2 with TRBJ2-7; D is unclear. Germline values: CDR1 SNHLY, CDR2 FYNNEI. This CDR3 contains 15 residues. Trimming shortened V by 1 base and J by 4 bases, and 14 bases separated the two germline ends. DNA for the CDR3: TGTGCCAGCAGTGAAGGCCCCAGCCTCATATACGAGCAGTACTTC. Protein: CASSEGPSLIYEQYF.

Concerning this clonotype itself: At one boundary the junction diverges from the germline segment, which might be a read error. The CDR3 reads CASSSLYGDEQSF. CDR3 DNA sequence: TGCGCCAGCAGCTCCCTGTATGGCGATGAGCAGTCCTTC. The chain joins TRBV7-6 to TRBJ2-1; D unresolved. Germline V gene sequence: CDR1 SGHVS, CDR2 FNYEAQ. This CDR3 comprises 13 residues.

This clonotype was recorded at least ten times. The CDR3 DNA reads as TGTGCCAGCAGCTTAGTAGCGGGGGGTTCAGATACGCAGTATTTT. Amino acids: CASSLVAGGSDTQYF. This chain connects TRBV7-9 to TRBJ2-3; 10 positions match TRBD2. The length of the CDR3 is 15 residues. Germline trimming cut 1 base from V and 4 bases from J; bases unmatched to any gene: 2. Germline-derived CDR1 and CDR2 are SEHNR and FQNEAQ (reference sequence).

The CDR3 reads CASKKGPANNEQFF. In DNA form, the CDR3 reads TGTGCCAGTAAGAAGGGTCCTGCGAACAATGAGCAGTTCTTC. J is TRBJ2-1 and V is TRBV19; D unresolved. The CDR3 consists of 14 residues. The V end lost 7 bases, the J end lost 5 bases, and 15 bases lay between the germline ends. CDR1 is LNHDA and CDR2 is SQIVND in the germline V gene (reference sequence).

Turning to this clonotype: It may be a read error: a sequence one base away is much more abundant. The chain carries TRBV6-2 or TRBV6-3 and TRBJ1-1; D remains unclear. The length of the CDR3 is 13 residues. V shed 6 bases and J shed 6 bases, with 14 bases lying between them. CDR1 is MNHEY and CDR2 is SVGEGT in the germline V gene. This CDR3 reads CASSVWEHAEAFF. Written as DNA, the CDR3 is TGTGCCAGCAGCGTTTGGGAGCACGCTGAAGCTTTCTTT.

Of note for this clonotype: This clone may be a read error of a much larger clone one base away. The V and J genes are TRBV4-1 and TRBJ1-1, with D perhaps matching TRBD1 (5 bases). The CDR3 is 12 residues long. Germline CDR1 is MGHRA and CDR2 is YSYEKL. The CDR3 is CASSPGTDEALF. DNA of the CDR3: TGCGCCAGCAGCCCTGGGACGGATGAAGCTCTCTTT.

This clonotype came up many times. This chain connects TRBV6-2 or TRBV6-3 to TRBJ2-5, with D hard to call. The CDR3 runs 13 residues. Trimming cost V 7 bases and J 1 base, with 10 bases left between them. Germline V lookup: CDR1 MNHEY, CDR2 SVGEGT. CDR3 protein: CASKIGLQETQYF. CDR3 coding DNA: TGTGCCAGCAAAATAGGGCTCCAAGAGACCCAGTACTTC.

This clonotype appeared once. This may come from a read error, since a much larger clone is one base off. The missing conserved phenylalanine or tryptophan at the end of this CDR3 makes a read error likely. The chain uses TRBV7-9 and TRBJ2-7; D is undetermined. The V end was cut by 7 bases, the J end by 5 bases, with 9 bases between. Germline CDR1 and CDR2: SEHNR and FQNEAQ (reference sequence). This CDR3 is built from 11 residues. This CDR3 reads CASTFGDEQYS. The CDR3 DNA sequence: TGTGCCAGCACCTTTGGGGACGAGCAGTACTCC.

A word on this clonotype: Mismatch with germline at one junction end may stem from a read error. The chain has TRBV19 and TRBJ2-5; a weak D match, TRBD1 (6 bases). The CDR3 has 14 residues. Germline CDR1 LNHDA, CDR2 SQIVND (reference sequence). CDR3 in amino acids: CAGSIDGQQETQYF. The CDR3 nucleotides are TGTGCCGGTAGTATAGATGGACAGCAAGAGACCCAGTACTTC. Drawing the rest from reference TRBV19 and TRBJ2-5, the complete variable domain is DGGITQSPKYLFRKEGQNVTLSCEQNLNHDAMYWYRQDPGQGLRLIYYSQIVNDFQKGDIAEGYSVSREKKESFPLTVTSAQKNPTAFYLCAGSIDGQQETQYFGPGTRLLVL.

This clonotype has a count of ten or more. This CDR3 reads CASSQPSGYTQYF. The CDR3 bases are TGCGCCAGCAGCCAACCTAGCGGATATACGCAGTATTTT. This sequence joins TRBV4-1 and TRBJ2-3, with 7 bases aligning to TRBD2. There are 13 residues in the CDR3. Germline CDR1 MGHRA, CDR2 YSYEKL. With 2 bases clipped from V and 7 bases from J, the junction kept 3 bases outside the gene matches.